The rows below give T cell receptor beta chains drawn from one sample of a study of T cell responses to AZD1222 COVID-19 vaccine. The table came from immunoSEQ multiplex PCR; TCRdb's copy has only in-frame clones and leaves some out. The table shows some 70,000 clones, with under 90% occurring only once. The sequenced sample was peripheral blood, obtained 28 days after the second AZD1222 dose. All receptors derive from an adult who received the AZD1222 COVID-19 vaccine. CDR3s include the opening cysteine and the closing phenylalanine or tryptophan. Fields, in order: V gene, CDR3 protein.

V gene: TRBV18
CDR3 protein: CASSPTRDNYGYTF

V gene: TRBV5-4
CDR3 protein: CASSLVRVNHNSPLHF

V gene: TRBV7-2
CDR3 protein: CASSLDQANEKLFF

V gene: TRBV30
CDR3 protein: CAWSLTGGGKLFF

V gene: TRBV3-1/TRBV3-2
CDR3 protein: CASSGLIPSSTDTQYF

V gene: TRBV4-1
CDR3 protein: CASSQAQLPGTGNYGYTF

V gene: TRBV11-2
CDR3 protein: CASSRGRGQYF

V gene: TRBV7-9
CDR3 protein: CASSSGQAQTGGYTF

V gene: TRBV28
CDR3 protein: CASNSHRGDPQHF

V gene: TRBV5-1
CDR3 protein: CASSLAGTGAGNTIYF

V gene: TRBV5-5
CDR3 protein: CASSLGQGASNYGYTF

V gene: TRBV4-3
CDR3 protein: CASSQAFAVIGNTIYF

V gene: TRBV4-1
CDR3 protein: CASSQTGGAETQYF

V gene: TRBV2
CDR3 protein: CASSETGWAGELFF

V gene: TRBV27
CDR3 protein: CASKGTAPTYNEQFF

V gene: TRBV11-2
CDR3 protein: CASSSVRGPHTEAFF

V gene: TRBV7-9
CDR3 protein: CASSPTGVGNTIYF

V gene: TRBV6-5
CDR3 protein: CASSVDRVPDYGYTF

V gene: TRBV6-5
CDR3 protein: CASSFSRADYGYTF

V gene: TRBV6-1
CDR3 protein: CASSEASSEQDGYTF

V gene: TRBV3-1/TRBV3-2
CDR3 protein: CASSSLGGRETQYF

V gene: TRBV7-2
CDR3 protein: CASSLVLGASGNTIYF

V gene: TRBV7-9
CDR3 protein: CASSPPFRVGNEQYF

V gene: TRBV28
CDR3 protein: CASSSPDTQYF

V gene: TRBV21-1
CDR3 protein: CASTAGDRGQVYEQYF

V gene: TRBV6-5
CDR3 protein: CASSRRNYGYTF

V gene: TRBV6-5
CDR3 protein: CASSKSSGANVLTF

V gene: TRBV5-4
CDR3 protein: CASSSGTGVYEQYF

V gene: TRBV18
CDR3 protein: CASSGQANTEAFF

V gene: TRBV5-1
CDR3 protein: CASAAGGTINEKLFF

V gene: TRBV4-1
CDR3 protein: CASSQVGVGQPQHF

V gene: TRBV7-2
CDR3 protein: CASSLGHNYGYTF

V gene: TRBV20-1
CDR3 protein: CSASDGGAFGELFF

V gene: TRBV19
CDR3 protein: CASRLNHRNQPQHF